The clone carrying this T cell receptor (beta chain) showed up just a few times. The data are from a study of response to subunit inactivated influenza vaccine. Each CDR3 protein gets one entry after TCRdb re-called the RT-PCR reads with MiXCR. The data show 750,000 to 850,000 distinct CDR3 sequences, 15% to 20% seen once. After removal of 5 bases from V and 1 base from J, the junction contained 3 bases not matched to a gene. CDR3 length equals 16 residues. Germline V gene lookup returns CDR1 SGHVS and CDR2 FNYEAQ. Here the sequenced sample was PBMCs from blood, taken 5 days after vaccination. V gene TRBV7-6 combines with J gene TRBJ2-3; 13 bases are a match to TRBD2. This TCR came from a man between 50 and 59 years old who received an inactivated influenza vaccine. CDR3 sequence: CASSPLAGGGTDTQYF. CDR3 DNA sequence: TGTGCCAGCAGCCCACTAGCGGGGGGGGGCACAGATACGCAGTATTTT. The variable domain in full, with the rest retrieved from reference TRBV7-6 and TRBJ2-3, is GAGVSQSPRYKVTKRGQDVALRCDPISGHVSLYWYRQALGQGPEFLTYFNYEAQQDKSGLPNDRFSAERPEGSISTLTIQRTEQRDSAMYRCASSPLAGGGTDTQYFGPGTRLTVL.